The 5 T cell receptor beta chains below all came from one sample that was sequenced in a study of blood T cell repertoires in COVID-19. Sequencing was performed with immunoSEQ multiplex PCR; in TCRdb, only in-frame clones are kept and a portion is missing. The profile shows about 360,000 clones, around 90% of them singletons. The sequencing sample was made of PBMCs or T cells enriched from blood (not recorded which). The origin of the receptors is a middle-aged woman with acute COVID-19.

The J gene is TRBJ2-3, the V gene TRBV4-1; perhaps TRBD2 as D (5 bases). The length of the CDR3 is 12 residues. The V end was cut by 3 bases, the J end by 8 bases, with 9 bases between. The germline V gene has CDR1 MGHRA and CDR2 YSYEKL. The CDR3 DNA reads TGCGCCAGCAGCCATCCCCGGGGTACGCAGTATTTT. Its translation: CASSHPRGTQYF.

The chain uses TRBV10-3 and TRBJ2-1; 9 bases align to TRBD2. The V gene's germline CDR1 is ENHRY and CDR2 SYGVKD. Losses at the gene ends were 8 bases for V and 7 bases for J; bases not matched to a gene: 12. This CDR3 spans 15 amino acids. The CDR3: CAIESAGGRENEQFF. CDR3 DNA: TGTGCCATCGAGTCGGCGGGGGGGCGGGAAAATGAGCAGTTCTTC.

V and J are TRBV7-2 and TRBJ1-3; a possible D gene is TRBD1 (6 bases). The CDR3 is 16 residues long. Trimming took 1 base from V and 2 from J, leaving 12 bases between them. The germline V gene has CDR1 SGHTA and CDR2 FQGNSA. The DNA of the CDR3 is TGTGCCAGCAGCTTAGGAGGACACAGGGCTGGAAACACCATATATTTT. This codes for CASSLGGHRAGNTIYF.

The genes are TRBV6-1 and TRBJ2-1; TRBD1 might be the D (6 bases). Germline V gives CDR1 MNHNS, CDR2 SASEGT. The CDR3 is 16 residues long. V lost 3 bases to trimming and J lost 2 bases, with 14 bases between them. The CDR3 nucleotides are TGTGCCAGCAGTGACCTGGGGGCTTCTACCTACAATGAGCAGTTCTTC. This sequence encodes CASSDLGASTYNEQFF.

CDR3 in DNA: TGTGCCAGCAGCTTGGTACAAACGGGCTACACCTTC. It specifies CASSLVQTGYTF. V gene TRBV7-9 combines with J gene TRBJ1-2; D uncertain. Trimming shortened V by 3 bases and J by 8 bases, and 10 bases separated the two germline ends. This CDR3 region has 12 residues. CDR1 SEHNR and CDR2 FQNEAQ come from the germline V gene (reference sequence). The variable domain in full, with the rest retrieved from reference TRBV7-9 and TRBJ1-2, is DTGVSQNPRHKITKRGQNVTFRCDPISEHNRLYWYRQTLGQGPEFLTYFQNEAQLEKSRLLSDRFSAERPKGSFSTLEIQRTEQGDSAMYLCASSLVQTGYTFGSGTRLTVV.